This passage covers 16 T cell receptor beta chains from one sample sequenced in a study of vaccination effects on CD4 cells after COVID-19 (dated by TCRdb to about 2022). After around 10 days of culture, CD4+ T cells were isolated with the EasySep CD4+ T cell isolation kit. Each participant received two doses of an mRNA SARS-CoV-2 vaccine, either BNT162b2 or mRNA-1273. The receptor library was made with the immunoSEQ multiplex PCR assay. As stored in TCRdb, this immuneACCESS dataset retains in-frame rearrangements with V and J assigned. A fraction of the clones does not appear; measured against another copy, unresolved V genes explain less than half of the discrepancy, and the remainder lacks a known reason. The sample includes tens of thousands of clones, with around 67% observed a single time. The ten largest account for about 2% of the sample. Their cognate antigens are unknown. Sequenced material: CD4+ T cells from PBMCs cultured without peptide, taken after COVID-19 vaccination. All receptors derive from a human donor who received a COVID-19 vaccine.

The chain has TRBV27 and TRBJ1-3; 9 bases match TRBD1. Looked up from germline, CDR1 is MNHEY and CDR2 is SMNVEV (reference sequence). The CDR3 loop spans 16 amino acids. Unmatched junction bases numbered 6, after V lost 2 bases and J lost 4 bases. DNA of the CDR3: TGTGCCAGCAGTTTAGTGGGACAGGGTATCGGAAACACCATATATTTT. It is translated as CASSLVGQGIGNTIYF.

This sequence joins TRBV2 and TRBJ1-2; D might be TRBD1 (6 bases). With 7 bases removed from V and 8 bases from J, the gap between germline ends came to 17 bases. The CDR3 totals 13 residues. Germline lookup yields CDR1 SNHLY and CDR2 FYNNEI. The CDR3 coding sequence is TGTGCCAGCACCTTATTACAGGGCGGCGGCTACACCTTC. Amino acid sequence: CASTLLQGGGYTF.

This clone is a singleton in its sample. CDR3 region: CASLNKAGDDNSYNEQFF. DNA of the CDR3: TGTGCCAGCCTTAACAAGGCGGGGGATGATAACTCCTACAATGAGCAGTTCTTC. The rearrangement joins TRBV28 to TRBJ2-1, with TRBD2 matching 7 bases. The CDR3 length is 18 residues. The V segment lost 8 bases and the J segment 0 bases; nucleotides outside the gene matches: 16. The V gene's germline CDR1 is MDHEN and CDR2 SYDVKM.

The J gene is TRBJ1-2, the V gene TRBV6-2 or TRBV6-3; D is ambiguous. V was pared by 2 bases and J by 4 bases, with 11 bases between. Germline values: CDR1 MNHEY, CDR2 SVGEGT. The CDR3 has 14 residues. The CDR3: CASSYDGGPYGYTF. The CDR3 coding sequence is TGTGCCAGCAGTTACGACGGAGGGCCCTATGGCTACACCTTC.

The V and J genes are TRBV12-3 or TRBV12-4 and TRBJ2-5; D is unclear. V was trimmed by 5 bases and J by 1 base, leaving 8 bases between them. The CDR3 spans 13 residues. The CDR3 bases are TGTGCCAGCAGTCCCGACATCCAAGAGACCCAGTACTTC. Translated, it gives CASSPDIQETQYF.

The chain combines TRBV6-5 with TRBJ1-2; possible D gene TRBD1, 6 bases. The germline gives CDR1 MNHEY, CDR2 SVGAGI. The CDR3 sequence is 13 residues long. V shed 6 bases and J shed 2 bases, with 10 bases lying between them. DNA of the CDR3: TGTGCCAGCAGCCTACAGGGAAACTATGGCTACACCTTC. As protein: CASSLQGNYGYTF.

The rearrangement links TRBV20-1 to TRBJ1-2, with D unclear. CDR1 is DFQATT and CDR2 is SNEGSKA in the germline V gene (reference sequence). V lost 5 bases, J lost 5 bases, and 9 bases lay in between. The CDR3 spans 11 residues. This CDR3 is CSASNSYGYTF. CDR3 bases: TGCAGTGCTTCCAACAGTTATGGCTACACCTTC.

This chain joins TRBV7-3 and TRBJ2-3, with 8 bases lining up with TRBD1. Per the germline V gene, CDR1 is SGHTA and CDR2 is FQGTGA. The V segment lost 6 bases and the J segment 2 bases; nucleotides outside the gene matches: 7. The CDR3 sequence is 15 residues long. The CDR3: CASSWNRGATDTQYF. CDR3 nucleotide sequence: TGTGCCAGCAGTTGGAACAGGGGGGCCACAGATACGCAGTATTTT. Full variable domain (remainder filled in from reference TRBV7-3 and TRBJ2-3): GAGVSQTPSNKVTEKGKYVELRCDPISGHTALYWYRQSLGQGPEFLIYFQGTGAADDSGLPNDRFFAVRPEGSVSTLKIQRTERGDSAVYLCASSWNRGATDTQYFGPGTRLTVL.

The V gene is TRBV19, the J gene TRBJ2-1; maybe TRBD1 (6 bases). The length of the CDR3 is 13 residues. Germline CDR1 LNHDA, CDR2 SQIVND (reference sequence). V gave up 9 bases and J gave up 7 bases, with 16 bases separating them. The CDR3 loop reads CASHGADRNEQFF. For the CDR3, the DNA is TGTGCCAGCCATGGGGCAGACAGGAATGAGCAGTTCTTC.

This clone was counted between two and nine times. V gene TRBV2 combines with J gene TRBJ1-2, with D unclear. Trimming cost V 6 bases and J 2 bases, with 7 bases left between them. The CDR3 spans 12 residues. Germline CDR1 SNHLY, CDR2 FYNNEI. The CDR3 loop reads CASRTPNYGYTF. The CDR3 DNA follows: TGTGCCAGCAGGACACCGAACTATGGCTACACCTTC. The full variable domain, completed using reference TRBV2 and TRBJ1-2, is EPEVTQTPSHQVTQMGQEVILRCVPISNHLYFYWYRQILGQKVEFLVSFYNNEISEKSEIFDDQFSVERPDGSNFTLKIRSTKLEDSAMYFCASRTPNYGYTFGSGTRLTVV.

J is TRBJ1-5 and V is TRBV4-1, with D uncertain. Trimming stripped 4 bases from V and 0 bases from J, with 16 bases between. The CDR3 runs to 17 residues. Germline CDR1 is MGHRA and CDR2 is YSYEKL. CDR3 loop: CASSPGLGQTSNQPQHF. The CDR3 DNA follows: TGCGCCAGCAGCCCGGGTCTGGGTCAAACTAGCAATCAGCCCCAGCATTTT.

A single count supports this clone. DNA for the CDR3: TGTGCCAGCTCACAGGGTCCGGGGGGCGAATACGAGCAGTACGTC. Protein product: CASSQGPGGEYEQYV. The rearrangement uses TRBV18 and TRBJ2-7, with D tentatively TRBD2 (7 bases). CDR3 length equals 15 residues. Germline assignment: CDR1 KGHSH and CDR2 LQKENI. Trimming pared 4 bases from V and 4 bases from J, leaving 17 bases between.

This chain uses TRBV7-3 with TRBJ2-7; 9 bases line up with TRBD1. The germline V gene has CDR1 SGHTA and CDR2 FQGTGA. V lost 7 bases to trimming and J lost 1 base; unmatched junction nucleotides: 11. The CDR3 extends over 16 amino acids. CDR3 sequence reads: CASNDTGGLCSYEQYV. The CDR3 DNA follows: TGTGCCAGCAACGATACAGGGGGCTTATGTTCCTACGAGCAGTACGTC.

The rearrangement links TRBV2 to TRBJ2-2; TRBD2 matches at 15 bases. The junction had 5 bases not matched to a gene; V was cut back by 6 bases and J by 6 bases. Germline loops: CDR1 SNHLY, CDR2 FYNNEI. The CDR3 spans 16 residues. The DNA of the CDR3 is TGTGCCAGCAGGCACAGGACTAGCGGGGGGGCCGGGGAGCTGTTTTTT. Protein sequence: CASRHRTSGGAGELFF.

Details on this clone: This may come from a read error, since a much larger clone is one base off. Other DNA sequences in the sample encode the same CDR3. V is TRBV9 and J is TRBJ2-5; 14 bases line up with TRBD2. J gave up 2 bases and V 3 bases, and 6 bases lay outside the gene matches. The CDR3 length is 17 residues. Germline V gene lookup returns CDR1 SGDLS and CDR2 YYNGEE. The CDR3, as DNA: TGTGCCAGCAGCGGGGGGACTAGCGGGGGCCTGCAAGAGACCCAGTACTTC. It is translated as CASSGGTSGGLQETQYF.

V usage is TRBV10-3 and J usage is TRBJ2-4; TRBD2 might be the D (6 bases). The germline gives CDR1 ENHRY, CDR2 SYGVKD. The CDR3 runs to 18 residues. V lost 3 bases, J lost 1 base, and 19 bases lay in between. The CDR3 DNA sequence: TGTGCCATCAGTGACTCGGGAGCAGGGAATTTTGCCAAAAACATTCAGTACTTC. Protein sequence: CAISDSGAGNFAKNIQYF.